The 3 T cell receptor beta chains presented below share a single source sample, sequenced in a study of cytomegalovirus exposure and HLA in healthy donors. The PCR was carried out with 60 Vbeta primers and 13 Jbeta primers. Sequencing was performed with immunoSEQ multiplex PCR; in TCRdb, only in-frame clones are kept and a portion is missing. The data show fewer than 200,000 clones, roughly 8.7% seen once. The sample consisted of PBMCs. The receptors originated from a woman aged 25 to 39 in good health and CMV-seropositive.

This clone was seen only a few times. This sequence joins TRBV5-6 and TRBJ1-3; a weak D match, TRBD1 (6 bases). The germline gives CDR1 SGHDT, CDR2 YYEEEE. This CDR3 is built from 15 residues. V was clipped by 4 bases and J by 2 bases, with 13 bases between them. The CDR3 sequence is CASSRRGSAGNTIYF. In DNA form, the CDR3 reads TGTGCCAGCAGCCGCAGGGGTTCCGCTGGAAACACCATATATTTT.

The chain carries TRBV29-1 and TRBJ1-5; perhaps TRBD1 as D (6 bases). The V end was cut by 1 base, the J end by 4 bases, with 8 bases between. This CDR3 has 13 residues. CDR1 is SQVTM and CDR2 is ANQGSEA in the germline V gene. CDR3 sequence: CSVEADRNQPQHF. CDR3 DNA sequence: TGCAGCGTTGAAGCCGACAGGAATCAGCCCCAGCATTTT. The full variable domain, rest sourced from reference TRBV29-1 and TRBJ1-5, is SAVISQKPSRDICQRGTSLTIQCQVDSQVTMMFWYRQQPGQSLTLIATANQGSEATYESGFVIDKFPISRPNLTFSTLTVSNMSPEDSSIYLCSVEADRNQPQHFGDGTRLSIL.

The gene calls are TRBV30 and TRBJ1-5; D perhaps matches TRBD1 (6 bases). Germline loops: CDR1 GTSNPN, CDR2 SVGIG (reference sequence). The V gene lost 2 bases and the J gene lost 6 bases, with 14 bases spanning the gap. The CDR3 covers 14 residues. CDR3 DNA: TGTGCCTGGAGTCTCGGGACATCGGGTCAGCCCCAGCATTTT. Amino acid sequence: CAWSLGTSGQPQHF.